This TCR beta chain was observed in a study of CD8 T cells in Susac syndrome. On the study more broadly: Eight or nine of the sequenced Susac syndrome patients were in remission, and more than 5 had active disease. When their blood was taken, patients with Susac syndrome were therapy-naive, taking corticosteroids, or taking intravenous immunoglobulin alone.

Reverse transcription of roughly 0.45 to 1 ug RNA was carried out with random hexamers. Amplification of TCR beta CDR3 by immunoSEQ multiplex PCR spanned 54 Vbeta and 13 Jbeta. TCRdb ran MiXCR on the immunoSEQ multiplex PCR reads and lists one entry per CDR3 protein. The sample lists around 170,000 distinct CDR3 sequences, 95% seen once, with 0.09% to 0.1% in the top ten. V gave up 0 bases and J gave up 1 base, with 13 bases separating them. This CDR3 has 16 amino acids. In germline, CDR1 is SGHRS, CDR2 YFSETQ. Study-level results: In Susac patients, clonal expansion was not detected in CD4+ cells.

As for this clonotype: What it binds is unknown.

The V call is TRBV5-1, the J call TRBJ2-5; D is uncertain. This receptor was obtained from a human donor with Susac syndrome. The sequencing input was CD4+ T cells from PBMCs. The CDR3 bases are TGCGCCAGCAGCTTGGGCTATCCCATGATCCAAGAGACCCAGTACTTC. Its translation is CASSLGYPMIQETQYF.